The 28 T cell receptor beta chains below come from one sample, sequenced in a study of T cell repertoires in cytomegalovirus infection. TCRdb passed the reads through MiXCR, listing each CDR3 protein once. Of 80,000 or so distinct CDR3 sequences detected, around 25% appear once; the ten largest clones hold approximately 53%. Their antigens are not known. This specimen consisted of CD8+ T cells from cultured PBMCs, obtained from culture after CMV antigen stimulation. These receptors were taken from a human donor in good health (CMV status not recorded). Some clones in this sample may be carry-over from other donors' samples.

The chain carries TRBV20-1 and TRBJ2-1; 7 positions match TRBD2. This CDR3 contains 15 residues. Trimming at V came to 4 bases and at J to 1 base, leaving 7 bases not matched to a gene. From germline, CDR1 is DFQATT and CDR2 SNEGSKA (reference sequence). The CDR3 coding sequence is TGCAGTGCTACCCCTCTAGCGGAGTCCTACAATGAGCAGTTCTTC. As protein: CSATPLAESYNEQFF.

The chain couples TRBV12-3 or TRBV12-4 to TRBJ1-1; D possibly corresponds to TRBD1 (5 bases). The CDR3 length is 13 residues. The V gene lost 4 bases and the J gene lost 11 bases, with 17 bases spanning the gap. DNA of the CDR3: TGTGCCAGCAGTTCCGGGGCCGGGGGAAGGGCTTTCTTT. Translation gives CASSSGAGGRAFF.

This clonotype was found a few times. The chain employs TRBV12-3 or TRBV12-4 and TRBJ2-7, with D possibly TRBD1 on 5 matching bases. The CDR3 has 14 amino acids. Deletions cut 3 bases from V and 3 bases from J, with 12 bases between. Here the CDR3 DNA reads TGTGCCAGCAGTTTGAGGCAGGGCCGCTACGAGCAGTACTTC. This translates into CASSLRQGRYEQYF.

Regarding this clonotype: Germline and junction disagree at one end, which may indicate a read error. The genes are TRBV6-1 and TRBJ2-3; no clear D gene. The CDR3 consists of 15 residues. The germline V gene encodes CDR1 MNHNS and CDR2 SASEGT. This CDR3 is CASSEYFYSTDTQYF. The CDR3 DNA reads as TGTGCCAGCAGTGAATATTTTTATAGCACAGATACGCAGTATTTC.

The CDR3 region is CASSPPGREHEQYF. The CDR3 region has the DNA TGTGCCAGCAGCCCCCCTGGCAGGGAACACGAGCAGTACTTC. The chain joins TRBV11-2 to TRBJ2-7; possible D gene TRBD1, 5 bases. The CDR3 contains 14 residues. V lost 5 bases and J lost 5, with 16 bases in between. Germline lookup yields CDR1 SGHAT and CDR2 FQNNGV. The full variable domain, in which reference TRBV11-2 and TRBJ2-7 provide the parts outside the CDR3, is EAGVAQSPRYKIIEKRQSVAFWCNPISGHATLYWYQQILGQGPKLLIQFQNNGVVDDSQLPKDRFSAERLKGVDSTLKIQPAKLEDSAVYLCASSPPGREHEQYFGPGTRLTVT.

V usage is TRBV12-3 or TRBV12-4 and J usage is TRBJ2-5; D assignment may be TRBD1 or TRBD2 (5 bases each). CDR3 length equals 13 residues. Trimming left V 5 bases short and J 5 bases short, with 12 bases between. Written as DNA, the CDR3 is TGTGCCAGCAGTCCTCCCGAGGGGGAGACCCAGTACTTC. Amino acids: CASSPPEGETQYF.

V usage is TRBV20-1 and J usage is TRBJ2-1; no firm D call. The CDR3 is 16 residues long. Germline lookup yields CDR1 DFQATT and CDR2 SNEGSKA (reference sequence). V was cut by 0 bases and J by 9 bases, with 21 bases left in between. The chain's CDR3 is CSARDAPPTQLSEQFF. The CDR3 region has the DNA TGCAGTGCTAGAGATGCCCCGCCTACCCAGTTAAGTGAGCAGTTCTTC.

Only a few counts were recorded for this clonotype. The J gene is TRBJ2-7, the V gene TRBV20-1; tentatively, D is TRBD2 (6 bases). Between the trimmed V and J ends, which lost 0 bases and 4 bases, there was a span of 13 bases. Germline CDR1 reads DFQATT; CDR2 reads SNEGSKA (reference sequence). This CDR3 is 14 amino acids long. CDR3 in amino acids: CSARDHGSGYEQYF. The DNA of the CDR3 is TGCAGTGCTAGAGATCACGGGAGCGGATACGAGCAGTACTTC.

On this clonotype: This clone may be a read error of a much larger clone one base away. Since the CDR3 does not end with the conserved phenylalanine or tryptophan, this likely comes from a read error. The DNA is omitted, as the CDR3 cannot be located on it reliably, and the CDR3 follows TCRdb's listing. The V call is TRBV6-8, the J call TRBJ1-1; the table's D call TRBD1 went unverified against the DNA. The CDR3 has 13 amino acids, counting both end residues. The germline CDR1 and CDR2 sequences are MNHGY and SAAAGT. The CDR3 reads CASSYSGQDFQFV.

This clonotype was recorded at least ten times. This rearrangement joins TRBV28 to TRBJ2-3; no reliable D call. CDR3 length: 14 amino acids. With 7 bases removed from V and 3 bases from J, the gap between germline ends came to 14 bases. Germline loops: CDR1 MDHEN, CDR2 SYDVKM. The CDR3 loop reads CASTHNLQTDTQYF. CDR3 DNA sequence: TGTGCCAGCACCCACAACCTCCAGACAGATACGCAGTATTTT.

This clonotype was recorded a few times. The chain is built from TRBV18 and TRBJ2-3; TRBD2 matches 10 bases. V lost 2 bases, J lost 2 bases, and 13 bases stayed unmatched. Germline V CDR1 and CDR2: KGHSH, LQKENI. The CDR3 consists of 19 residues. DNA for the CDR3: TGTGCCAGCTCACCATTATCGACCGGGACTAGCGCATCCACAGATACGCAGTATTTT. It yields the protein CASSPLSTGTSASTDTQYF.

This clonotype was counted ten times or more. This chain links TRBV7-8 with TRBJ2-7, with D perhaps TRBD2 (5 bases). Germline lookup yields CDR1 SGHVS and CDR2 FQNEAQ. V lost 6 bases, J lost 6 bases, and 24 bases lay in between. This CDR3 is 16 amino acids long. The CDR3 region is CASRDAGLPSLGEQYF. The CDR3 DNA reads as TGTGCCAGCAGGGACGCCGGACTCCCGTCTTTGGGCGAGCAGTACTTC. The variable domain in full, with the rest retrieved from reference TRBV7-8 and TRBJ2-7, is GAGVSQSPRYKVAKRGQDVALRCDPISGHVSLFWYQQALGQGPEFLTYFQNEAQLDKSGLPSDRFFAERPEGSVSTLKIQRTQQEDSAVYLCASRDAGLPSLGEQYFGPGTRLTVT.

This clonotype was counted between two and nine times. The rearrangement joins TRBV14 to TRBJ2-4; D assignment may be TRBD1 or TRBD2 (5 bases each). V lost 6 bases and J lost 9, with 15 bases in between. The CDR3 is made up of 13 amino acids. Looked up from germline, CDR1 is SGHDN and CDR2 is FVKESK. In DNA form, the CDR3 reads TGTGCCAGCAGTTTATCCGGGGCGAGCATTCAGTACTTC. Its protein is CASSLSGASIQYF.

The genes are TRBV20-1 and TRBJ2-1, with TRBD2 identical over 10 bases. The germline CDR1 and CDR2 sequences are DFQATT and SNEGSKA (reference sequence). This CDR3 has 15 residues. Germline trimming cut 2 bases from V and 4 bases from J; bases unmatched to any gene: 5. CDR3 sequence (DNA): TGCAGTGCTAGATTAGCGGGAGGAGGGTACAATGAGCAGTTCTTC. This sequence encodes CSARLAGGGYNEQFF.

The chain combines TRBV6-2 or TRBV6-3 with TRBJ1-5, with 8 positions matching TRBD1. This CDR3 has 15 amino acids. The junction had 6 bases not matched to a gene; V was cut back by 2 bases and J by 6 bases. Germline assignment: CDR1 MNHEY and CDR2 SVGEGT. The CDR3 region is CASSYAQGAIQPQHF. The CDR3 coding sequence is TGTGCCAGCAGTTACGCTCAGGGGGCGATTCAGCCCCAGCATTTT.

V and J are TRBV27 and TRBJ2-1; no clear D gene. V was pared by 1 base and J by 5 bases, with 9 bases between. CDR3 length: 14 amino acids. Germline loops: CDR1 MNHEY, CDR2 SMNVEV (reference sequence). CDR3 coding DNA: TGTGCCAGCAGTTTATTCCGCGGCGACAATGAGCAGTTCTTC. Translation: CASSLFRGDNEQFF.

The rearrangement joins TRBV11-1 to TRBJ2-3; TRBD2 matches 7 bases. Looked up from germline, CDR1 is SGHAT and CDR2 is FQDESV (reference sequence). Unmatched junction bases numbered 19, after V lost 4 bases and J lost 6 bases. This CDR3 has 18 residues. The CDR3 here is CASSSDGATGGHFDTQYF. CDR3 DNA sequence: TGTGCCAGCAGCTCGGATGGCGCCACGGGGGGTCATTTCGATACGCAGTATTTT. The full variable domain, with the rest looked up from reference TRBV11-1 and TRBJ2-3, is EAEVAQSPRYKITEKSQAVAFWCDPISGHATLYWYRQILGQGPELLVQFQDESVVDDSQLPKDRFSAERLKGVDSTLKIQPAELGDSAMYLCASSSDGATGGHFDTQYFGPGTRLTVL.

The rearrangement links TRBV11-2 to TRBJ2-3; possible D gene TRBD2, 6 bases. The CDR3 extends over 12 amino acids. Trimming took off 10 bases at V and 4 bases at J, with 12 bases between the two ends. CDR1 is SGHAT, CDR2 FQNNGV, per germline. CDR3 nucleotide sequence: TGTGCCATTAAGGAGGGCCCAGATACGCAGTATTTT. It encodes CAIKEGPDTQYF.

This clonotype was recorded many times. The CDR3 nucleotides are TGCGCCAGCAGCCAAGATTCGACAGGGCCGAACACTGAAGCTTTCTTT. This sequence encodes CASSQDSTGPNTEAFF. The chain combines TRBV4-3 with TRBJ1-1, with 7 positions matching TRBD1. V lost 0 bases and J lost 1; bases outside the gene matches: 5. Germline V gives CDR1 LGHNA, CDR2 YSLEER. The length of the CDR3 is 16 residues.

The table lists this clonotype with many counts. The chain carries TRBV7-2 and TRBJ2-1; D unresolved. Germline CDR1 SGHTA, CDR2 FQGNSA. Between the trimmed V and J ends, which lost 0 bases and 7 bases, there was a span of 7 bases. CDR3 length: 13 residues. CDR3 sequence reads: CASSLAGANEQFF. The CDR3 coding sequence is TGTGCCAGCAGCTTAGCGGGCGCAAATGAGCAGTTCTTC.

The chain couples TRBV5-1 to TRBJ2-2, with a possible D match to TRBD2 (5 bases). The germline CDR1 and CDR2 sequences are SGHRS and YFSETQ. Trimming pared 5 bases from V and 6 bases from J, leaving 8 bases between. The CDR3 extends over 12 amino acids. The CDR3 region is CASSILAGELFF. Here the CDR3 DNA reads TGCGCCAGCAGTATACTAGCCGGGGAGCTGTTTTTT.

The sample holds a few counts of this clonotype. Germline is not matched at one junction end, which may reflect a read error. The chain employs TRBV7-6 and TRBJ2-2; 12 bases are a match to TRBD2. Germline V gene data show CDR1 as SGHVS and CDR2 as FNYEAQ. The CDR3 runs to 17 residues. CDR3 protein: CASSLELAGGPNGELFF. CDR3 DNA: TGTGCTAGCAGCTTAGAGCTAGCGGGAGGGCCTAACGGGGAGCTGTTTTTT.

The rearrangement links TRBV19 to TRBJ2-7; 10 bases are shared with TRBD1. V lost 5 bases, J lost 2 bases, and 6 bases stayed unmatched. Germline V lookup: CDR1 LNHDA, CDR2 SQIVND (reference sequence). CDR3 length: 15 residues. The CDR3 sequence: CASSEGQGTPYEQYF. As DNA, the CDR3 is TGTGCCAGTAGTGAGGGACAGGGGACGCCCTACGAGCAGTACTTC.

This clonotype occurred many times. V and J are TRBV7-3 and TRBJ2-7; 11 bases fit TRBD2. The V gene's germline CDR1 is SGHTA and CDR2 FQGTGA. The CDR3 has 15 residues. Trimming cost V 4 bases and J 5 bases; bases outside gene matches: 7. The CDR3 here is CASSSFKTSGDEQYF. The CDR3 nucleotides are TGTGCCAGCAGCTCGTTTAAGACTAGCGGGGACGAGCAGTACTTC.

In this sample, this clonotype turned up many times. The chain is built from TRBV7-2 and TRBJ2-3, with 7 bases lining up with TRBD1. The ends lost 5 bases at V and 4 bases at J; junction bases unmatched: 9. The V gene's germline CDR1 is SGHTA and CDR2 FQGNSA. The CDR3 extends over 15 amino acids. The CDR3 here is CASSPPGGAADTQYF. CDR3 coding DNA: TGTGCCAGCAGCCCGCCAGGGGGAGCGGCAGATACGCAGTATTTT.

This clonotype was seen a few times. The chain employs TRBV7-8 and TRBJ2-7; 7 nucleotides line up with TRBD1. V was pared by 3 bases and J by 3 bases, with 11 bases of the junction left unmatched. The CDR3 consists of 16 residues. Germline V gene sequence: CDR1 SGHVS, CDR2 FQNEAQ. The CDR3 DNA reads TGTGCCAGCAGCTTTCCCCGGGACAGCTCTTTCTACGAGCAGTACTTC. This sequence encodes CASSFPRDSSFYEQYF. The entire variable domain, with the rest obtained from reference TRBV7-8 and TRBJ2-7, is as follows: GAGVSQSPRYKVAKRGQDVALRCDPISGHVSLFWYQQALGQGPEFLTYFQNEAQLDKSGLPSDRFFAERPEGSVSTLKIQRTQQEDSAVYLCASSFPRDSSFYEQYFGPGTRLTVT.

This clonotype was seen only a few times. The genes are TRBV20-1 and TRBJ2-3; 8 positions agree with TRBD2. V dropped 3 bases and J dropped 4; count of bases not matched to a gene: 9. The germline V gene encodes CDR1 DFQATT and CDR2 SNEGSKA (reference sequence). There are 15 residues in the CDR3. The CDR3 DNA sequence: TGCAGTGCTAGGCCCTTAGCGGGGATTCCAGATACGCAGTATTTT. It encodes CSARPLAGIPDTQYF.

This clonotype was recorded at least ten times. The chain links TRBV29-1 to TRBJ1-2; no clear D. This CDR3 spans 12 amino acids. V lost 2 bases and J lost 2, with 6 bases in between. CDR1 and CDR2 from the germline V gene are SQVTM and ANQGSEA. CDR3: CSVERENYGYTF. The CDR3 region has the DNA TGCAGCGTTGAAAGAGAAAACTATGGCTACACCTTC.